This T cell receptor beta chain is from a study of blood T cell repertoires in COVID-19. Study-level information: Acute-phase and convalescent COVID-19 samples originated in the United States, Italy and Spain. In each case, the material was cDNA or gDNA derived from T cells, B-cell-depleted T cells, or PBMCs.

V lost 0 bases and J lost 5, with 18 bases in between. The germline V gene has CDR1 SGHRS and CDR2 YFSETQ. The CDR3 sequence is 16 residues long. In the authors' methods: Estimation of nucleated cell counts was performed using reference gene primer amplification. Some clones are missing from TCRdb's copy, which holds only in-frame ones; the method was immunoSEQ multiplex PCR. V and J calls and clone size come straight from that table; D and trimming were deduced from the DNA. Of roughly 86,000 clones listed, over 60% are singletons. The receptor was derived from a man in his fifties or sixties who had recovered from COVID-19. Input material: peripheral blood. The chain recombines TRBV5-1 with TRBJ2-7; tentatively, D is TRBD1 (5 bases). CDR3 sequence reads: CASSLAVGLVHHEQYF. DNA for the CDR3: TGCGCCAGCAGCTTGGCCGTGGGGCTAGTTCACCACGAGCAGTACTTC.